This T cell receptor (beta chain) comes out of a study of yellow fever vaccine responses in identical twins. One entry per CDR3 protein results from TCRdb running MiXCR on the RT-PCR reads. Counted here are around 18,000 distinct CDR3 sequences, roughly 80% occurring once; the ten biggest clones make up about 2%. Germline CDR1 and CDR2: MNHEY and SMNVEV (reference sequence). This CDR3 spans 12 amino acids. V shed 5 bases and J shed 4 bases, with 9 bases lying between them. Concerning this clonotype itself: Its antigen is undetermined.

Study-wide results and limits: Twins reportedly had a vaccine T cell response that seemed partly convergent, partly personalized.

The genes are TRBV27 and TRBJ2-7; D gene unclear. Sequenced here: T cells from blood (PBMCs), unsorted or a sorted subset (not recorded which), sampled before or after yellow fever vaccination (not recorded which). This receptor was taken from a young woman who received the yellow fever vaccine. The CDR3 loop is CASSPGFYEQYF. The CDR3 region has the DNA TGTGCCAGCAGTCCCGGGTTTTACGAGCAGTACTTC.